The source of this T cell receptor (beta chain) is a study of blood T cell repertoires in COVID-19. Study-level background: Donors in the United States, Italy and Spain gave samples during acute or convalescent COVID-19.

Method: immunoSEQ multiplex PCR; TCRdb's copy keeps in-frame clones and lacks some. The repertoire consists of fewer than 300,000 clones, with over 65% occurring once and the leading ten covering about 3.1%. The clonotype originates from a woman of 80 years or more with acute or convalescent COVID-19. The sequenced sample was peripheral blood.

The CDR3 sequence is CASSQVITPGGGGYTF. Here the CDR3 DNA reads TGTGCCAGCAGCCAAGTCATCACACCCGGAGGCGGGGGCTACACCTTC. V usage is TRBV3-1 (or the pseudogene TRBV3-2) and J usage is TRBJ1-2; D ambiguous. The V gene's germline CDR1 is LGHDT and CDR2 YNNKEL (reference sequence). CDR3 length: 16 residues. The V end was cut by 1 base, the J end by 8 bases, with 20 bases between.